A selection of T cell receptor beta chains follows, all from one sample in a study of T cells after yellow fever vaccination. TCRdb re-analysed the 5' RACE reads in MiXCR, keeping a single row per CDR3 protein. The sample contains around 400,000 distinct CDR3 sequences, around 10% of which appear only once. Sequenced material: PBMCs, taken on the day of the first yellow fever vaccination. Source of these receptors: a man aged 18-30 years who received the YFV17D yellow fever vaccine. CDR3s leave out the opening cysteine and the closing phenylalanine or tryptophan.

v_gene	j_gene	CDR3aa
TRBV11-2	TRBJ2-1	ASSFNEQF
TRBV7-8	TRBJ1-4	ASSRTGGGSEKLF
TRBV10-3	TRBJ2-2	AISEWEAGELF
TRBV10-3	TRBJ1-1	AISTGGTEAF
TRBV7-8	TRBJ2-2	ASSKLPGFLANTGELF
TRBV11-2	TRBJ2-3	ASSSWVGNTQY
TRBV27	TRBJ1-6	ASSMGWSRSPLH
TRBV5-1	TRBJ2-7	ASSLENIPYEQY
TRBV5-1	TRBJ1-1	ASSLGVAGDTEAF
TRBV7-2	TRBJ2-1	ASSLNRGYYNEQF
TRBV10-3	TRBJ2-5	AIGQQAQETQY
TRBV12-3/TRBV12-4	TRBJ1-5	ASSLAGQTNQPQH
TRBV4-1	TRBJ2-2	ASTSAGELF
TRBV6-5	TRBJ2-1	ASSYSNRGGSPYNEQF
TRBV29-1	TRBJ1-1	SGRDSSEAF
TRBV7-2	TRBJ2-5	ASSATSGQETQY
TRBV29-1	TRBJ2-1	SVFGTSNDHEQF
TRBV5-1	TRBJ2-5	ASSFVAGSQETQY
TRBV2	TRBJ2-1	ASSDGTYSYNEQF
TRBV5-1	TRBJ2-2	ASSFIASITGELF
TRBV7-3	TRBJ2-2	ASSRPPGQGNTGELF
TRBV20-1	TRBJ2-6	SASRSGANVLT
TRBV6-5	TRBJ1-6	ASSYSKVSPLH
TRBV6-4	TRBJ2-3	ASSALGGATDTQY
TRBV7-2	TRBJ2-2	ASRQDRNTGELF
TRBV27	TRBJ2-7	ASSPLGLVYEQY
TRBV11-2	TRBJ2-3	ASSSLKGLAGNTDTQY
TRBV11-2	TRBJ1-2	ASNLWQGGYT
TRBV7-9	TRBJ2-5	ASSPPGLADQETQY
TRBV6-1	TRBJ1-4	ASSENRGREKLF
TRBV12-3/TRBV12-4	TRBJ1-1	ASGQGPFAYTEAF
TRBV7-9	TRBJ2-7	ASSLGGAASIEQY
TRBV9	TRBJ2-2	ASSVAGGAGGELF
TRBV7-3	TRBJ2-3	ASSLTGTLTDTQY
TRBV3-1	TRBJ1-5	ASSQGGGYSNQPQH
TRBV15	TRBJ2-1	ATSGDRIEQF
TRBV28	TRBJ1-5	ASTRDQPQH
TRBV30	TRBJ2-2	ASKRQGPGTGELF
TRBV4-1	TRBJ1-2	ASSHGLQGIYYGYT
TRBV6-2/TRBV6-3	TRBJ2-3	ASSYAVPTDTQY
TRBV7-9	TRBJ1-2	ASSRALGGGYT
TRBV21-1	TRBJ2-5	ASSKYLGQGFSQY
TRBV5-1	TRBJ1-1	ASSGTTPGHVTSANTEAF
TRBV20-1	TRBJ2-2	PPRTQPPGELF
TRBV12-3/TRBV12-4	TRBJ2-5	ASSLIAETQY
TRBV29-1	TRBJ1-1	SVGIMSHTEAF
TRBV7-8	TRBJ2-1	ASSLGPKGRLNEQF
TRBV19	TRBJ2-2	ASRDLGGELF
TRBV4-1	TRBJ1-2	ASSQAYAYGYT
TRBV4-2	TRBJ1-4	ASSGGQGAANEKLF
TRBV5-4	TRBJ2-2	ASSLPGGNTGELF
TRBV30	TRBJ2-1	AWSPLAGANEQF
TRBV14	TRBJ2-4	ASSQWTSQNIQY
TRBV19	TRBJ2-2	ASSIDAPTGGSTGELF